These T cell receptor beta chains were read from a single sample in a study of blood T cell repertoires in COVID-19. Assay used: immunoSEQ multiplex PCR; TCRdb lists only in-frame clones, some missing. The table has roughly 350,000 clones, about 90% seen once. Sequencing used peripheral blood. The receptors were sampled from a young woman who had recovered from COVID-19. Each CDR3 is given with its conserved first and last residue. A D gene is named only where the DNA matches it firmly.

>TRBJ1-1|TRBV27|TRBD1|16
CASSFNRGVMNTEAFF
TGTGCCAGCAGTTTTAACAGGGGAGTCATGAACACTGAAGCTTTCTTT
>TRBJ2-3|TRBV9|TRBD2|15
CASSATSGRVDTQYF
TGTGCCAGCAGCGCGACTAGCGGAAGAGTAGATACGCAGTATTTT
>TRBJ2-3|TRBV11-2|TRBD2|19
CASSSPRFLASGTQDTQYF
TGTGCCAGCAGCTCCCCGAGGTTTCTGGCTAGCGGGACCCAGGATACGCAGTATTTT
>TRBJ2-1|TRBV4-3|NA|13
CASSQKWSSEQFF
TGCGCCAGCAGCCAAAAGTGGAGCAGTGAGCAGTTCTTC
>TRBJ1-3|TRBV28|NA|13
CASSPKQGNTIYF
TGTGCCAGCAGTCCCAAACAAGGAAACACCATATATTTT
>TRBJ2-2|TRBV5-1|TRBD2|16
CASSLAASGSTGELFF
TGCGCCAGCAGCTTGGCCGCTAGCGGATCCACCGGGGAGCTGTTTTTT
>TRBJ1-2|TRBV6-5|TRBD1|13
CASSRTGGAGYTF
TGTGCCAGCAGTCGGACAGGGGGCGCCGGCTACACCTTC
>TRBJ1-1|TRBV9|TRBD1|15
CASSAHTGTVTEAFF
TGTGCCAGCAGCGCTCATACCGGGACAGTCACTGAAGCTTTCTTT
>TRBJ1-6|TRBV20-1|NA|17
CSASKATGPSYNSPLHF
TGCAGTGCTAGTAAGGCAACGGGTCCCTCCTATAATTCACCCCTCCACTTT
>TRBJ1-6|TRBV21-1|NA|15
CASSKLGRGISPLHF
TGTGCCAGCAGCAAATTGGGTAGGGGCATATCACCCCTCCACTTT
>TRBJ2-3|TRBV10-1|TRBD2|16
CASSDGTSALTDTQYF
TGCGCCAGCAGTGACGGGACTAGCGCGCTCACAGATACGCAGTATTTT
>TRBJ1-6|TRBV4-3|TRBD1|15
CASSLTGVGNSPLHF
TGCGCCAGCAGCCTGACAGGGGTTGGTAATTCACCCCTCCACTTT
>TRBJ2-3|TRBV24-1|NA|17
CATSDSKRGRTTDTQYF
TGTGCCACCAGTGATTCTAAAAGGGGTAGGACAACAGATACGCAGTATTTT
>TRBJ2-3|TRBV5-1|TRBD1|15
CASSPGQNRTDTQYF
TGCGCCAGCAGCCCGGGACAGAACAGAACAGATACGCAGTATTTT
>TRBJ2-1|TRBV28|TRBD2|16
CASSLFSGRANNEQFF
TGTGCCAGCAGTTTATTTAGCGGGAGGGCCAACAATGAGCAGTTCTTC
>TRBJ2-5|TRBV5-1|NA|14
CASSSTRSQETQYF
TGCGCCAGCAGCTCCACGAGGAGCCAAGAGACCCAGTACTTC
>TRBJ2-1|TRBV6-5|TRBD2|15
CASTRLAGGGNEQFF
TGTGCCAGCACCAGACTAGCGGGAGGCGGAAATGAGCAGTTCTTC
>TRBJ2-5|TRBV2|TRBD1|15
CASSAFAQGQETQYF
TGTGCCAGCAGTGCATTTGCACAGGGGCAAGAGACCCAGTACTTC
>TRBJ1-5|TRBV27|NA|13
CASSFRDYQPQHF
TGTGCCAGCAGTTTCCGCGACTATCAGCCCCAGCATTTT
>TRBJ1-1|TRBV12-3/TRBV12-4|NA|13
CASSSQGNTEAFF
TGTGCCAGCAGTTCCCAGGGGAACACTGAAGCTTTCTTT
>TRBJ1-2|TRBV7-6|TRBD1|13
CASSLMTGGGYTF
TGTGCCAGCAGCTTAATGACAGGGGGCGGCTACACCTTC
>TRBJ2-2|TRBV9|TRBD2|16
CASSVEAGTNTGELFF
TGTGCCAGCAGCGTAGAAGCGGGAACGAACACCGGGGAGCTGTTTTTT
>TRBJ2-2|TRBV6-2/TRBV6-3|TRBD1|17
CASSYSDGDSSTGELFF
TGTGCCAGCAGTTACTCGGACGGGGACAGCAGCACCGGGGAGCTGTTTTTT
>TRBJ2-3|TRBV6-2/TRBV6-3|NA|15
CASSYPWGGLDTQYF
TGTGCCAGCAGTTACCCCTGGGGGGGGCTAGATACGCAGTATTTT
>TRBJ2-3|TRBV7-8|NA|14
CASSLGGLSDTQYF
TGTGCCAGCAGCTTAGGGGGACTGTCAGATACGCAGTATTTT
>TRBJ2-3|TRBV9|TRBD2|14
CASSFSGRTDTQYF
TGTGCCAGCAGCTTTAGCGGGAGGACAGATACGCAGTATTTT
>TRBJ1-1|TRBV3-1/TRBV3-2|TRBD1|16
CASSPRDRGELAEAFF
TGTGCCAGCAGCCCCCGGGACAGGGGAGAGTTGGCTGAAGCTTTCTTT
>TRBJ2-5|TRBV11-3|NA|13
CASSMDYQETQYF
TGTGCCAGCAGCATGGACTACCAAGAGACCCAGTACTTC
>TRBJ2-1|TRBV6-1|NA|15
CASSEEAGSYNEQFF
TGTGCCAGCAGTGAGGAAGCGGGTTCCTACAATGAGCAGTTCTTC
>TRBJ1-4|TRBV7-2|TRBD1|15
CASSSRTGSQEKLFF
TGTGCCAGCAGCTCTAGGACAGGGAGTCAAGAAAAACTGTTTTTT
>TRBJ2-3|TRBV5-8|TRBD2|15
CASSLGGLPTDTQYF
TGTGCCAGCAGCTTGGGGGGACTACCCACAGATACGCAGTATTTT
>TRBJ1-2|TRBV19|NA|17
CASSIDPWTENNYGYTF
TGTGCCAGTAGTATAGACCCATGGACAGAAAATAACTATGGCTACACCTTC
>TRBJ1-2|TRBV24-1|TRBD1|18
CATSDFDRTGQANYGYTF
TGTGCCACCAGTGATTTCGACCGAACTGGACAGGCTAACTATGGCTACACCTTC
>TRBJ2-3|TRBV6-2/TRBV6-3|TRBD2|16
CASSTGLAGTPDTQYF
TGTGCCAGCAGTACCGGACTAGCGGGGACGCCAGATACGCAGTATTTT
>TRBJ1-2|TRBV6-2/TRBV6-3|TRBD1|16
CASRPYTRTGEYGYTF
TGTGCCAGCAGACCTTATACGCGGACAGGGGAGTATGGCTACACCTTC
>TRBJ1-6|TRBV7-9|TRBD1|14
CASSGYRGRSPLHF
TGTGCCAGCAGCGGATACAGGGGGCGGTCACCCCTCCACTTT
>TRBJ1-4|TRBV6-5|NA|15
CASSYSSRVGEKLFF
TGTGCCAGCAGTTACTCATCCAGGGTGGGGGAAAAACTGTTTTTT
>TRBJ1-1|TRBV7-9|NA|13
CASNQAGNTEAFF
TGTGCCAGCAACCAGGCCGGGAACACTGAAGCTTTCTTT
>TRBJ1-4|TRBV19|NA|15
CASSFQLGGYEKLFF
TGTGCCAGTAGTTTTCAGCTCGGGGGTTACGAAAAACTGTTTTTT
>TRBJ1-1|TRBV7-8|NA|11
CASSLTSEAFF
TGTGCCAGCAGCCTAACATCTGAAGCTTTCTTT
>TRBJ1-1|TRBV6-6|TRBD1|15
CASRSYRGGNTEAFF
TGTGCCAGCAGATCCTACAGGGGGGGGAACACTGAAGCTTTCTTT
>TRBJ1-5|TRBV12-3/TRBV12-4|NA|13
CASSFGGYQPQHF
TGTGCCAGCAGTTTTGGAGGGTACCAGCCCCAGCATTTT
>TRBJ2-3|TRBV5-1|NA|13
CASTDRSTDTQYF
TGCGCCAGCACCGATAGAAGCACAGATACGCAGTATTTT
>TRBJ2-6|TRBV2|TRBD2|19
CASSSYRLADYSGANVLTF
TGTGCCAGCAGTTCCTACCGACTAGCGGATTACTCTGGGGCCAACGTCCTGACTTTC
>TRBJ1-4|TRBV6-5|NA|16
CASSYGRSIANEKLFF
TGTGCCAGCAGTTACGGCAGGTCGATCGCTAATGAAAAACTGTTTTTT
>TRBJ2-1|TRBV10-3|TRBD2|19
CAISEPRVRGTSGYNEQFF
TGTGCCATCAGTGAGCCGAGGGTCAGGGGGACTAGCGGTTACAATGAGCAGTTCTTC
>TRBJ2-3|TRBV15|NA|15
CATSRDTVATDTQYF
TGTGCCACCAGCAGAGACACAGTTGCCACAGATACGCAGTATTTT
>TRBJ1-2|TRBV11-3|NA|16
CASSLDPQMANYGYTF
TGTGCCAGCAGCTTAGATCCACAGATGGCTAACTATGGCTACACCTTC
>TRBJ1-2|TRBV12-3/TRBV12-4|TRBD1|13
CASTRQGRYGYTF
TGTGCCAGCACCCGACAGGGGCGCTATGGCTACACCTTC
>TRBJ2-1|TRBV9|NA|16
CASSVSSAGAYNEQFF
TGTGCCAGCAGCGTAAGTTCCGCCGGGGCCTACAATGAGCAGTTCTTC
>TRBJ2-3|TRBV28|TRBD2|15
CASNGLAGTGDTQYF
TGTGCCAGCAACGGACTAGCGGGCACGGGAGATACGCAGTATTTT
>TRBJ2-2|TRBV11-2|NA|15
CASSWAGVLAGELFF
TGTGCCAGCAGCTGGGCAGGGGTTTTGGCCGGGGAGCTGTTTTTT
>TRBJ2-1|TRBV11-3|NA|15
CASSHGLASYNEQFF
TGTGCCAGCAGCCACGGGCTAGCGAGCTACAATGAGCAGTTCTTC
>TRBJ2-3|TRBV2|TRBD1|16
CASSGDRTTSTDTQYF
TGTGCCAGCAGTGGGGACAGGACGACTAGCACAGATACGCAGTATTTT